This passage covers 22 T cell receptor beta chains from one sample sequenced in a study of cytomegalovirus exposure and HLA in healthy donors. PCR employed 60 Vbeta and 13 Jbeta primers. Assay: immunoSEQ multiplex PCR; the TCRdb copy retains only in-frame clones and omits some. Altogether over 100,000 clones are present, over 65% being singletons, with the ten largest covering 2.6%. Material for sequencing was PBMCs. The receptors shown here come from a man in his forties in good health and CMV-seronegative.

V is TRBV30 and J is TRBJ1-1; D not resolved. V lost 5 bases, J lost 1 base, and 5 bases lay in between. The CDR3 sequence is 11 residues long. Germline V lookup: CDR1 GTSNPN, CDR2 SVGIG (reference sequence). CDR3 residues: CAWHRNTEAFF. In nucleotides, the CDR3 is TGTGCCTGGCACAGGAACACTGAAGCTTTCTTT.

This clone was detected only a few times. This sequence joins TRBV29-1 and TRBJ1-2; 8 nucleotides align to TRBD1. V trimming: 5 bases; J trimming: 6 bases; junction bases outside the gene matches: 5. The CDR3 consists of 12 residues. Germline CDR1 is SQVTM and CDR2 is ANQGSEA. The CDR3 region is CSVRTGYDGYTF. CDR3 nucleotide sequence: TGCAGCGTTAGGACAGGGTATGATGGCTACACCTTC. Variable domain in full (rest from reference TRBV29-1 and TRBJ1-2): SAVISQKPSRDICQRGTSLTIQCQVDSQVTMMFWYRQQPGQSLTLIATANQGSEATYESGFVIDKFPISRPNLTFSTLTVSNMSPEDSSIYLCSVRTGYDGYTFGSGTRLTVV.

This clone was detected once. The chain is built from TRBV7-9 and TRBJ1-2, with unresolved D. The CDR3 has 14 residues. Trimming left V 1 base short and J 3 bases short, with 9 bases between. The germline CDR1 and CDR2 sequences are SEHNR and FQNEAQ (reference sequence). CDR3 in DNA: TGTGCCAGCAGCTTAGTAGCAGACCACTATGGCTACACCTTC. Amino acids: CASSLVADHYGYTF.

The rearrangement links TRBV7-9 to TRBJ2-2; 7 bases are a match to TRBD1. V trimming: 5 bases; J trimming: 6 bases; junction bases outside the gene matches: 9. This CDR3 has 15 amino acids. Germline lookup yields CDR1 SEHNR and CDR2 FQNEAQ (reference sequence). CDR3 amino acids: CASSKTGYRSGELFF. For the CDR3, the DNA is TGTGCCAGCAGCAAGACAGGGTATCGGTCCGGGGAGCTGTTTTTT.

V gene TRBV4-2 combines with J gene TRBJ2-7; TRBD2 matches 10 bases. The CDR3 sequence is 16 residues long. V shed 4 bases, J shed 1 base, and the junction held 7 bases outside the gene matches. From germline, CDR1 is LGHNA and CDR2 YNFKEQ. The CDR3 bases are TGTGCCAGCAGCCTGTTCACTAGCGGGGATTCCTACGAGCAGTACTTC. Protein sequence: CASSLFTSGDSYEQYF.

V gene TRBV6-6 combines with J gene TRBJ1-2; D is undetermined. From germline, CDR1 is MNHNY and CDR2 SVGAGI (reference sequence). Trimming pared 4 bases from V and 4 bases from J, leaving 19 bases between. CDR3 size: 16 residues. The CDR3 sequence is CASSSLADIRRYGYTF. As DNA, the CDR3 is TGTGCCAGCAGTTCCCTGGCGGATATCCGCCGCTATGGCTACACCTTC.

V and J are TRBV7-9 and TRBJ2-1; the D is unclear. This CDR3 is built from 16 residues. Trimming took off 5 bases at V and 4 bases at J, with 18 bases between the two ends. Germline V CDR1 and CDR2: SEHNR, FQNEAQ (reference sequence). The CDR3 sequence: CASSPPLRFGYNEQFF. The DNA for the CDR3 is TGTGCCAGCAGCCCCCCCTTGCGGTTCGGGTACAATGAGCAGTTCTTC.

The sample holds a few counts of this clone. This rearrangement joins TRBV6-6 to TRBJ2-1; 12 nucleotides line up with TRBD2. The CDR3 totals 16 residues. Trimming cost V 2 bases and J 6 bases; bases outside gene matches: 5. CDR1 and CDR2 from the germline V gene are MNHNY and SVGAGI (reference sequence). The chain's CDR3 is CASSYVGLAGPNEQFF. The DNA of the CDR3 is TGTGCCAGCAGTTACGTCGGACTAGCGGGACCCAATGAGCAGTTCTTC.

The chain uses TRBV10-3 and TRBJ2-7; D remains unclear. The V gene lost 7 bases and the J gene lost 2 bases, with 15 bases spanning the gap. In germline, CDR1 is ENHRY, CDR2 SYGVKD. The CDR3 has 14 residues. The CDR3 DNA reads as TGTGCCATCAAGGCTGACACAATCCCCTACGAGCAGTACTTC. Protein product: CAIKADTIPYEQYF.

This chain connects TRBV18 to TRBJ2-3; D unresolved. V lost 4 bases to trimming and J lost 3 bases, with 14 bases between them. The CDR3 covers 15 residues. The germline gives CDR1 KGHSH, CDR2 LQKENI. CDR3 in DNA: TGTGCCAGCTCACGGTCGGGTCGTAATACAGATACGCAGTATTTT. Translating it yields CASSRSGRNTDTQYF.

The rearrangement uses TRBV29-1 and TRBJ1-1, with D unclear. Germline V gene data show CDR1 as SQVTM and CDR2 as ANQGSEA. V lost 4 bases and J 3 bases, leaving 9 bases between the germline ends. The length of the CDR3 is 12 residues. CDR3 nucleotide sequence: TGCAGCGTTGGTGGGGAGTACACTGAAGCTTTCTTT. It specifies CSVGGEYTEAFF.

The CDR3 nucleotides read TGTGCCAGCCAGCGGATGAACACTGAAGCTTTCTTT. Protein sequence: CASQRMNTEAFF. The chain has TRBV2 and TRBJ1-1; D is unclear. Trimming pared 8 bases from V and 0 bases from J, leaving 7 bases between. This CDR3 is built from 12 residues. CDR1 and CDR2 from the germline V gene are SNHLY and FYNNEI.

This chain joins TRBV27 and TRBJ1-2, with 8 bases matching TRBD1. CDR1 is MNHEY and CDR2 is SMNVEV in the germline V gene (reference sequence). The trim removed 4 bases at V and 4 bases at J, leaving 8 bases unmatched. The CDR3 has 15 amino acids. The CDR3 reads CASSSIGQGAYGYTF. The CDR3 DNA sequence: TGTGCCAGCAGTTCCATCGGACAGGGTGCCTATGGCTACACCTTC.

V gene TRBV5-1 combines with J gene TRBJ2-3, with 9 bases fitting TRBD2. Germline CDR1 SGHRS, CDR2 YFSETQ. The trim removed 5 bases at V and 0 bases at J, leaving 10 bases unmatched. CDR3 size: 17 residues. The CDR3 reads CASRVVGGGVSTDTQYF. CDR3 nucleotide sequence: TGCGCCAGCAGAGTCGTAGGCGGGGGGGTGAGCACAGATACGCAGTATTTT.

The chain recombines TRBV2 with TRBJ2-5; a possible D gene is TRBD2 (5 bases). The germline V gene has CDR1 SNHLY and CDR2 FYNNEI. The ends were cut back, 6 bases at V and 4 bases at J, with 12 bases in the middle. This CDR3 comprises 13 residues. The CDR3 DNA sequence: TGTGCCAGCAGCGGCCCCGCGGGAGAGACCCAGTACTTC. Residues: CASSGPAGETQYF.

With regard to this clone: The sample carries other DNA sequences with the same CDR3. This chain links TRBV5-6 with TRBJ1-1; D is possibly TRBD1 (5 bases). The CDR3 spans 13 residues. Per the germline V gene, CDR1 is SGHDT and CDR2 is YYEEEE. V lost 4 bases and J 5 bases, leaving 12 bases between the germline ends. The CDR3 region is CASSLGRGTEAFF. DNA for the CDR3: TGTGCCAGCAGCCTAGGGAGGGGAACTGAAGCTTTCTTT.

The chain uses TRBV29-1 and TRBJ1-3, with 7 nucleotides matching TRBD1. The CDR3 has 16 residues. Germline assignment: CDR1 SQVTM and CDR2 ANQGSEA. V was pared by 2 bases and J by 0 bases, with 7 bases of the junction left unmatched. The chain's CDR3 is CSVESFRDSSGNTIYF. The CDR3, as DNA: TGCAGCGTTGAATCATTCCGGGACAGCTCTGGAAACACCATATATTTT.

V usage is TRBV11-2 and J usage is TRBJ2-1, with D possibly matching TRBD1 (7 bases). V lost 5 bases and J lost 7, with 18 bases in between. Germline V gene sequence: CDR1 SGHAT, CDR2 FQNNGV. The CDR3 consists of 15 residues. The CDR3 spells CASSLRRGPSNEQFF. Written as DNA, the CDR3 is TGTGCCAGCAGCCTCCGGAGGGGGCCCTCGAATGAGCAGTTCTTC. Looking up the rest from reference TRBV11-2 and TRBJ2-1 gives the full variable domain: EAGVAQSPRYKIIEKRQSVAFWCNPISGHATLYWYQQILGQGPKLLIQFQNNGVVDDSQLPKDRFSAERLKGVDSTLKIQPAKLEDSAVYLCASSLRRGPSNEQFFGPGTRLTVL.

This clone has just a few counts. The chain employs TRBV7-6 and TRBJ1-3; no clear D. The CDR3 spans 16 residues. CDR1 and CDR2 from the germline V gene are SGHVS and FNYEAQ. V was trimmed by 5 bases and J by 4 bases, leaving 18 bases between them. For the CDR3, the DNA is TGTGCCAGCAGCGACCTTACCGATGGGGAGGGAAACACCATATATTTT. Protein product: CASSDLTDGEGNTIYF.

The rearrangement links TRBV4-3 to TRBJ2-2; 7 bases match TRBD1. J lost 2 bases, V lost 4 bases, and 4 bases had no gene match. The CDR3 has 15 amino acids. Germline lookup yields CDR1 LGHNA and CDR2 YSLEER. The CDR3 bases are TGCGCCAGCAGCCCCGTAGGGGGCAACACCGGGGAGCTGTTTTTT. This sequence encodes CASSPVGGNTGELFF.

The CDR3 region has the DNA TGTGCCAGCAGCCCGACAAACAGGGATGCTGGCTACACCTTC. Encoded protein: CASSPTNRDAGYTF. The chain carries TRBV5-6 and TRBJ1-2, with D possibly being TRBD1 (6 bases). With 4 bases removed from V and 7 bases from J, the gap between germline ends came to 17 bases. CDR1 is SGHDT and CDR2 is YYEEEE in the germline V gene. The CDR3 length is 14 residues.

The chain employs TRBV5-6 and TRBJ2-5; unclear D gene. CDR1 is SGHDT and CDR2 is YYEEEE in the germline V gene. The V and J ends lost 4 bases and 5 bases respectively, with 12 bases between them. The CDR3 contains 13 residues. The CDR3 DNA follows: TGTGCCAGCAGCATACCAAGCCGTGAGACCCAGTACTTC. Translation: CASSIPSRETQYF.